These T cell receptor beta chains were read from a single sample in a study of T cells in localized non-small cell lung cancer. Clones were read by immunoSEQ multiplex PCR, and TCRdb kept only the in-frame ones, dropping some. The data contain 60,000 to 85,000 clones, 86% of them singletons. The source material was peripheral blood, sampled before any cancer treatment. These receptors all come from a male donor aged 60 or older with stage III squamous cell lung carcinoma. Each CDR3 is given with its conserved first and last residue. The D gene is left open where the match is weak. Rows give clone size only sometimes, using once, few, many, or a class for an expanded clone.

D gene,J gene,clone size,V gene,CDR3 DNA,CDR3 protein
TRBD1,TRBJ2-1,few,TRBV15,TGTGCCACCAGCAGAGAACGCGGGACAGGGGGCCCCAATGAGCAGTTCTTC,CATSRERGTGGPNEQFF
TRBD1,TRBJ2-7,-,TRBV30,TGTGCCTGGAGCCCCCCGAGAACAGGGGGCTGGGAGCAGTACTTC,CAWSPPRTGGWEQYF
TRBD1,TRBJ1-2,few,TRBV7-3,TGTGCCAGCAGCCGCGGACAGGGGCCGAACTATGGCTACACCTTC,CASSRGQGPNYGYTF
-,TRBJ1-2,many,TRBV6-5,TGTGCCACCATAGGTTTAGGGGTTGGAGGCTACACCTTC,CATIGLGVGGYTF
-,TRBJ2-3,-,TRBV5-1,TGCGCCAGCAGCAACACAGATACGCAGTATTTT,CASSNTDTQYF
-,TRBJ1-2,-,TRBV5-4,TGTGCCAGCAGCTTGGGACCAGCTAACTATGGCTACACCTTC,CASSLGPANYGYTF
-,TRBJ2-3,-,TRBV5-1,TGCGCCAGCCGACAGGATCGGGGCACAGATACGCAGTATTTT,CASRQDRGTDTQYF
-,TRBJ1-1,-,TRBV11-2,TGTGCCAGCAGCGAAGGACGGAACACTGAAGCTTTCTTT,CASSEGRNTEAFF
TRBD1,TRBJ2-6,-,TRBV19,TGTGCCAGTAGCCCAGGGGGTTTGAGCTCTGGGGCCAACGTCCTGACTTTC,CASSPGGLSSGANVLTF
TRBD1,TRBJ2-7,-,TRBV5-1,TGCGCCAGCAGCTCGACAGGGGTGACCTACGAGCAGTACTTC,CASSSTGVTYEQYF
-,TRBJ2-3,-,TRBV2,TGTGCCAGCAGTGGACCTCGCAACGGGGACGGAGCTAATACGCAGTATTTT,CASSGPRNGDGANTQYF
TRBD1,TRBJ2-5,-,TRBV5-1,TGCGCCAGCAGCTTGGTAGGGACAGGGGGCGGTGAGACCCAGTACTTC,CASSLVGTGGGETQYF
TRBD2,TRBJ2-5,-,TRBV7-3,TGTGCCAGCTCCCTCGGACTAGCGGGAACACAAGAGACCCAGTACTTC,CASSLGLAGTQETQYF
TRBD2,TRBJ2-1,-,TRBV30,TGTGCCTGGAGTTACGGAACAGTCGGTCGGACTAGCGGGGGGCCGGGGATCTACAATGAGCAGTTCTTC,CAWSYGTVGRTSGGPGIYNEQFF
-,TRBJ2-2,-,TRBV19,TGTGCCAGTAGTATGCAGGGTACCACCGGGGAGCTGTTTTTT,CASSMQGTTGELFF
-,TRBJ2-1,once,TRBV7-6,TGTGCCAGCAGCTTAGTAGGAGGGAAAGTCTCCAATGAGCAGTTCTTC,CASSLVGGKVSNEQFF
-,TRBJ1-4,-,TRBV19,TGTGCCAGTAGTATTCGGGGGGCTGGGGAAAAACTGTTTTTT,CASSIRGAGEKLFF
-,TRBJ2-3,-,TRBV18,TGTGCCAGCTCACCGTCGGGGTCAGCGGGAGATACGCAGTATTTT,CASSPSGSAGDTQYF
-,TRBJ1-2,-,TRBV4-1,TGCGCCAGCAGCCACGGGAGCGGGGAAGGCTACACCTTC,CASSHGSGEGYTF
-,TRBJ1-1,-,TRBV4-1,TGCGCCAGCAGCCAAGGCACGACAAGGAACACTGAAGCTTTCTTT,CASSQGTTRNTEAFF
-,TRBJ1-3,-,TRBV19,TGTGCCACCGTGAGCGGGGCCTCTGGAAACACCATATATTTT,CATVSGASGNTIYF
-,TRBJ2-1,-,TRBV28,TGTGCCAGCAGTTCGTCCGGGAGCCTGCGGGAGCAGTTCTTC,CASSSSGSLREQFF
-,TRBJ1-2,-,TRBV28,TGTGCCAGCAGTTTGTCTGGGAATCGCTATGGCTACACCTTC,CASSLSGNRYGYTF
TRBD2,TRBJ2-1,-,TRBV11-2,TGTGCCAGCAGCTCAGTGACTAGCGGGCGCTACAATGAGCAGTTCTTC,CASSSVTSGRYNEQFF
TRBD1,TRBJ2-7,once,TRBV19,TGTGCCAGTAGCCATCCAGTGGGGACAGGGGCGCGCGAGCAGTACTTC,CASSHPVGTGAREQYF
-,TRBJ1-2,-,TRBV4-3,TGCGCCAGCAGCCAAGAACAGGGTTTGCATGGCTACACCTTC,CASSQEQGLHGYTF